Described below is a single TCR beta chain sequence and its context. These data originate in a study of blood T cells in healthy people across ages. Combining a sample-barcoded 5' primer with a J-beta primer mix, a second PCR ran for roughly 7 to 11 cycles. Each cDNA molecule carried a tag from a template-switch adaptor that contained 12 random nucleotides. The yield of each sample was at least 2.5 million CDR3-containing paired-end reads. TCRdb itself ran the 5' RACE reads through MiXCR, one entry per CDR3 protein. The sample lists about 970,000 distinct CDR3 sequences; 51% were seen once. CDR3 length: 15 residues. Germline V CDR1 and CDR2: SGHTA, FQGNSA. Unmatched junction bases numbered 6, after V lost 2 bases and J lost 7 bases.

Sequenced: blood. The clonotype was recovered from a woman aged 55-70 years in good health. The V call is TRBV7-2, the J call TRBJ1-5; the match to TRBD1 covers 9 bases. The CDR3 nucleotides are TGTGCCAGCAGCTTAAACAGGGGGCTAAAACAGCCCCAGCATTTT. Translated: CASSLNRGLKQPQHF.